This T cell receptor (beta chain) was found in a study of PD-1 blockade in classical Hodgkin lymphoma. The protocol was immunoSEQ multiplex PCR, while the TCRdb copy is restricted to in-frame clones and leaves out a portion. The data show about 30,000 clones, roughly 80% seen once. V lost 0 bases to trimming and J lost 6 bases, with 13 bases between them. Per germline, CDR1 SGHRS and CDR2 YFSETQ. The CDR3 is made up of 15 amino acids. The time point is: cycle 4 day 1 (C4D1), after 6 weeks of nivolumab. Every single patient, without exception, relapsed after autologous stem cell transplantation, and brentuximab vedotin exposure varied. CD4+ T cells were purified from thawed PBMCs by negative selection.

The chain has TRBV5-1 and TRBJ1-5, with D perhaps matching TRBD1 (6 bases). The sample here was CD4+ T cells from blood, taken before the fourth cycle of nivolumab. This clonotype was sampled from a human donor with classical Hodgkin lymphoma. The DNA for the CDR3 is TGCGCCAGCAGCTTGGAGGGGGATAGCGCTCAGCCCCAGCATTTT. Protein product: CASSLEGDSAQPQHF.